The T cell receptor beta chain described here comes from a study of shared clonotypes between healthy human individuals. CDR1 PRHDT and CDR2 FYEKMQ come from the germline V gene (reference sequence). CDR3 length: 15 amino acids. V shed 9 bases and J shed 0 bases, with 12 bases lying between them. Assay runs were performed at deep level. Assay used: immunoSEQ multiplex PCR; TCRdb lists only in-frame clones, some missing. The sample records some 320,000 clones, around 86% being singletons. The genes are TRBV13 and TRBJ2-6; D call uncertain. The sample consisted of memory CD8+ T cells sorted from blood. Subset noted: CD45RO+ cells pooled with CCR7-negative TemRA cells. This TCR was recovered from a man aged 18 to 29 in good health. CDR3 loop: CASRVWGSGANVLTF. The CDR3 DNA reads as TGTGCCAGTAGGGTGTGGGGCTCTGGGGCCAACGTCCTGACTTTC.